This passage covers 18 T cell receptor beta chains from one sample sequenced in a study of OX40 agonist ivuxolimab in advanced cancers. The table came from immunoSEQ multiplex PCR; TCRdb's copy has only in-frame clones and leaves some out. The repertoire holds 40,000 or so clones, with around 90% as singletons. The sequenced sample was CD4+ or CD8+ T cells sorted from blood, obtained in a trial of the OX40 agonist ivuxolimab. These receptors all stem from an adult with an advanced solid tumor such as melanoma, head and neck, liver or kidney cancer.

The chain recombines TRBV6-6 with TRBJ1-4; possibly TRBD1 for D (5 bases). Germline V gene sequence: CDR1 MNHNY, CDR2 SVGAGI (reference sequence). Trimming removed 3 bases from V and 2 bases from J, with 10 bases in between. This CDR3 has 15 amino acids. In nucleotides, the CDR3 is TGTGCCAGCAGTTATATTGGGGGGACTAATGAAAAACTGTTTTTT. Protein: CASSYIGGTNEKLFF.

The chain uses TRBV27 and TRBJ2-3; TRBD2 matches 10 bases. The CDR3 loop spans 17 amino acids. V shed 6 bases and J 0 bases; nucleotides not matched to a gene: 9. CDR1 is MNHEY and CDR2 is SMNVEV in the germline V gene (reference sequence). DNA of the CDR3: TGTGCCAGCAGCCCTGGACTAGCGGAACTCAGCACAGATACGCAGTATTTT. The encoded protein is CASSPGLAELSTDTQYF.

This sequence joins TRBV6-5 and TRBJ1-1; the D gene is possibly TRBD1 (5 bases). This CDR3 comprises 15 residues. Trimming removed 1 base at V and 0 bases at J, with 9 bases between. Per the germline V gene, CDR1 is MNHEY and CDR2 is SVGAGI. The CDR3 nucleotides read TGTGCCAGCAGTTACTTCCAGGGCCTGAACACTGAAGCTTTCTTT. It codes for CASSYFQGLNTEAFF.

This clone was detected only a few times. J is TRBJ2-1 and V is TRBV16; 10 nucleotides match TRBD2. The V gene end was trimmed by 3 bases and the J gene end by 2 bases; junction bases not matched to a gene: 7. CDR3 length: 17 residues. Germline loops: CDR1 KGHSY, CDR2 FQNENV. CDR3: CASSHPPGTSAYNEQFF. In DNA form, the CDR3 reads TGTGCCAGCAGCCACCCCCCAGGGACTAGCGCCTACAATGAGCAGTTCTTC.

In this sample, this clone turned up a few times. The genes are TRBV27 and TRBJ2-7; D may be TRBD1 (7 bases). The CDR3 extends over 15 amino acids. The germline V gene has CDR1 MNHEY and CDR2 SMNVEV (reference sequence). Trimming left V 7 bases short and J 5 bases short, with 21 bases between. CDR3 protein: CASKGDARGVDEQYF. CDR3 bases: TGTGCCAGCAAAGGGGACGCCAGGGGGGTGGACGAGCAGTACTTC.

The chain links TRBV6-6 to TRBJ2-3; D call uncertain. The ends were cut back, 4 bases at V and 1 base at J, with 12 bases in the middle. The CDR3 is made up of 15 amino acids. Germline lookup yields CDR1 MNHNY and CDR2 SVGAGI (reference sequence). The CDR3 nucleotides read TGTGCCAGCAGTTTCAGTGAAGCGCGCACAGATACGCAGTATTTT. Its protein is CASSFSEARTDTQYF.

This chain links TRBV6-6 with TRBJ2-5; D is possibly TRBD1 or TRBD2 (6 bases each). CDR3 length equals 16 residues. V lost 4 bases and J 1 base, leaving 16 bases between the germline ends. Germline CDR1 MNHNY, CDR2 SVGAGI (reference sequence). CDR3 sequence (DNA): TGTGCCAGCAGTTTGCCTTGGGGGGCTACCCAAGAGACCCAGTACTTC. It is translated as CASSLPWGATQETQYF.

The rearrangement links TRBV5-4 to TRBJ1-1; D is possibly TRBD1 (5 bases). The germline CDR1 and CDR2 sequences are SGHNT and YYREEE (reference sequence). V shed 5 bases and J shed 3 bases, with 17 bases lying between them. CDR3 length: 15 residues. CDR3 DNA sequence: TGTGCCAGCAGTATATACGGGGACGGGGACACTGAAGCTTTCTTT. Amino acid sequence: CASSIYGDGDTEAFF.

The chain links TRBV4-1 to TRBJ2-1; 10 bases align to TRBD2. The CDR3 is made up of 15 amino acids. CDR1 and CDR2 (germline): MGHRA, YSYEKL. V dropped 4 bases and J dropped 7; count of bases not matched to a gene: 7. CDR3 loop: CASSLSGRADNEQFF. In DNA form, the CDR3 reads TGCGCCAGCAGCCTCAGCGGGAGGGCCGATAATGAGCAGTTCTTC.

This clone was seen once. The V call is TRBV29-1, the J call TRBJ1-1; D is unclear. Trimming removed 5 bases at V and 0 bases at J, with 10 bases between. The CDR3 has 13 amino acids. Germline V lookup: CDR1 SQVTM, CDR2 ANQGSEA. The CDR3 DNA reads TGCAGCGTTAGGCGGGAGATGAACACTGAAGCTTTCTTT. Translation gives CSVRREMNTEAFF.

V usage is TRBV7-8 and J usage is TRBJ2-7; D unresolved. Between the trimmed V and J ends, which lost 4 bases and 4 bases, there was a span of 8 bases. The germline gives CDR1 SGHVS, CDR2 FQNEAQ. This CDR3 contains 12 residues. The DNA of the CDR3 is TGTGCCAGCAGCTCCGGGCTATACGAGCAGTACTTC. Encoded protein: CASSSGLYEQYF. Variable domain in full (rest from reference TRBV7-8 and TRBJ2-7): GAGVSQSPRYKVAKRGQDVALRCDPISGHVSLFWYQQALGQGPEFLTYFQNEAQLDKSGLPSDRFFAERPEGSVSTLKIQRTQQEDSAVYLCASSSGLYEQYFGPGTRLTVT.

This rearrangement joins TRBV9 to TRBJ2-3; 15 positions agree with TRBD2. Germline-derived CDR1 and CDR2 are SGDLS and YYNGEE. J gave up 4 bases and V 0 bases, and 6 bases lay outside the gene matches. This CDR3 spans 18 amino acids. This chain's CDR3 is CASSVGTSGGAVADTQYF. CDR3 sequence (DNA): TGTGCCAGCAGCGTAGGGACTAGCGGGGGGGCCGTTGCAGATACGCAGTATTTT. Full variable domain (missing parts from reference TRBV9 and TRBJ2-3): DSGVTQTPKHLITATGQRVTLRCSPRSGDLSVYWYQQSLDQGLQFLIQYYNGEERAKGNILERFSAQQFPDLHSELNLSSLELGDSALYFCASSVGTSGGAVADTQYFGPGTRLTVL.

The V gene is TRBV6-1, the J gene TRBJ1-4; TRBD1 might be the D (5 bases). There are 15 residues in the CDR3. Germline V CDR1 and CDR2: MNHNS, SASEGT. The V gene lost 5 bases and the J gene lost 8 bases, with 18 bases spanning the gap. This CDR3 reads CASSSFTGGREKLFF. The DNA of the CDR3 is TGTGCCAGCAGTAGTTTTACAGGTGGTAGGGAAAAACTGTTTTTT.

CDR3 nucleotide sequence: TGTGCCAGCAGCTTGCTTCTTCAAGAGACCCAGTACTTC. Residues: CASSLLLQETQYF. This chain connects TRBV11-2 to TRBJ2-5; D uncertain. The V gene's germline CDR1 is SGHAT and CDR2 FQNNGV. V was cut by 3 bases and J by 2 bases, with 7 bases left in between. The CDR3 has 13 residues. The entire variable domain, with the rest obtained from reference TRBV11-2 and TRBJ2-5, is as follows: EAGVAQSPRYKIIEKRQSVAFWCNPISGHATLYWYQQILGQGPKLLIQFQNNGVVDDSQLPKDRFSAERLKGVDSTLKIQPAKLEDSAVYLCASSLLLQETQYFGPGTRLLVL.

In nucleotides, the CDR3 is TGTGCCAGCAGCCGGGGACAGCTACCAACCTCTGGGGCCAACGTCCTGACTTTC. Encoded protein: CASSRGQLPTSGANVLTF. This chain connects TRBV5-5 to TRBJ2-6, with 7 bases that match TRBD1. The CDR3 runs 18 residues. In germline, CDR1 is SGHKS, CDR2 YYEKEE (reference sequence). Trimming cost V 4 bases and J 0 bases; bases outside gene matches: 10.

The V gene is TRBV28, the J gene TRBJ2-1; D ambiguous. Germline V CDR1 and CDR2: MDHEN, SYDVKM. CDR3 length: 12 residues. With 4 bases removed from V and 8 bases from J, the gap between germline ends came to 9 bases. The CDR3 loop reads CASSSSAYEQFF. The CDR3 bases are TGTGCCAGCAGTTCTTCCGCCTATGAGCAGTTCTTC.

The rearrangement joins TRBV28 to TRBJ2-7; no firm D call. The CDR3 length is 13 residues. Germline V CDR1 and CDR2: MDHEN, SYDVKM. The ends were cut back, 8 bases at V and 0 bases at J, with 11 bases in the middle. The CDR3 region has the DNA TGTGCCAGCTCGGACGAAATCTCCTACGAGCAGTACTTC. Translation: CASSDEISYEQYF.

A single count supports this clone. The chain joins TRBV5-5 to TRBJ1-3; D is unresolved. The germline CDR1 and CDR2 sequences are SGHKS and YYEKEE (reference sequence). Trimming took off 0 bases at V and 5 bases at J, with 18 bases between the two ends. The CDR3 totals 17 residues. CDR3 in amino acids: CASSLAGFWDERNTIYF. CDR3 nucleotide sequence: TGTGCCAGCAGCTTGGCAGGATTTTGGGATGAGAGAAACACCATATATTTT.